The clone carrying this T cell receptor beta chain was counted between two and nine times. The antigen is unknown. This record comes from a study of T cell repertoires in cytomegalovirus infection. There are 15 residues in the CDR3. V lost 3 bases to trimming and J lost 5 bases, with 17 bases between them. CDR1 SGHRS and CDR2 YFSETQ come from the germline V gene. TCRdb reprocessed the reads with MiXCR, giving one entry per CDR3 protein. The table lists 110,000 or so distinct CDR3 sequences, roughly 30% of them singletons. The TCR was taken from a human donor in good health (CMV status not recorded). Some clones in this sample may be carry-over from other donors' samples. Sequences were derived from CD8+ T cells from cultured PBMCs, sampled from culture after CMV antigen stimulation. The V gene is TRBV5-1, the J gene TRBJ1-1; maybe TRBD1 (5 bases). The CDR3 spells CASSSRGLPGTEAFF. In nucleotides, the CDR3 is TGCGCCAGCAGCTCTAGGGGCCTCCCGGGGACTGAAGCTTTCTTT.